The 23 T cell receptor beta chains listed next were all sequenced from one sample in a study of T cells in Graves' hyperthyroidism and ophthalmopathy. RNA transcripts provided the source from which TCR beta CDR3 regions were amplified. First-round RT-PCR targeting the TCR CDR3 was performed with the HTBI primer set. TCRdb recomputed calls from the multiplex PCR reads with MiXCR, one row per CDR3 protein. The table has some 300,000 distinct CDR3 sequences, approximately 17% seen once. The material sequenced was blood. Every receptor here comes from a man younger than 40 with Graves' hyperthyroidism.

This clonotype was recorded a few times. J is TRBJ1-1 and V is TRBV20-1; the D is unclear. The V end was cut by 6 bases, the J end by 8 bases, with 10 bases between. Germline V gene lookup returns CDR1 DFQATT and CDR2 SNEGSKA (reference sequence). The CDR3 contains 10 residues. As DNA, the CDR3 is TGCAGTGCGAGGTTAGCCGAAGCTTTCTTT. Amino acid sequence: CSARLAEAFF.

CDR3: CASSLEARGTWGYTF. The DNA for the CDR3 is TGTGCCAGCAGCTTGGAGGCCAGGGGAACTTGGGGCTACACCTTC. The chain employs TRBV5-5 and TRBJ1-2; a possible D gene is TRBD1 (6 bases). From germline, CDR1 is SGHKS and CDR2 YYEKEE (reference sequence). V gave up 0 bases and J gave up 8 bases, with 17 bases separating them. CDR3 length equals 15 residues.

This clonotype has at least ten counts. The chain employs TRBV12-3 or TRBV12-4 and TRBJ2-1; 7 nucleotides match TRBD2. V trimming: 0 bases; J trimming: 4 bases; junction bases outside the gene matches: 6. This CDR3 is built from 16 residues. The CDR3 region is CASSLAGGSPYNEQFF. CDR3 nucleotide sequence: TGTGCCAGCAGTTTAGCAGGCGGGAGCCCTTACAATGAGCAGTTCTTC.

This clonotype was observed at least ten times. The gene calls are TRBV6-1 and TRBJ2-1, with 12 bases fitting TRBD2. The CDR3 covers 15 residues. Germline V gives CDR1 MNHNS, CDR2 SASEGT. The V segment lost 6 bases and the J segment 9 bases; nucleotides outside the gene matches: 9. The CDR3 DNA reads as TGTGCCAGCAGGCTCCTAGCGGGAGGGTATGGTGAGCAGTTCTTC. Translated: CASRLLAGGYGEQFF.

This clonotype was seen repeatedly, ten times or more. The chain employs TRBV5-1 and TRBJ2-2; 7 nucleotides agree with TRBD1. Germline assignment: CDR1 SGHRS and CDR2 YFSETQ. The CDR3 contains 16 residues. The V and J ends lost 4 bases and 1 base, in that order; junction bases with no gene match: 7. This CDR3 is CASSLIQGRNTGELFF. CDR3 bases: TGCGCCAGCAGCCTAATACAGGGGAGGAACACCGGGGAGCTGTTTTTT.

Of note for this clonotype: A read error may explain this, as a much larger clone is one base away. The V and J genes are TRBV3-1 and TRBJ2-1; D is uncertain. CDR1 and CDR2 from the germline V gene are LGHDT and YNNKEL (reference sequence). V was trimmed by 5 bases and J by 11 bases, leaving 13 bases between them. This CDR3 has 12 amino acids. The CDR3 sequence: CASSALGPKQFF. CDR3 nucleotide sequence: TGTGCCAGCAGCGCACTGGGTCCCAAGCAGTTCTTC.

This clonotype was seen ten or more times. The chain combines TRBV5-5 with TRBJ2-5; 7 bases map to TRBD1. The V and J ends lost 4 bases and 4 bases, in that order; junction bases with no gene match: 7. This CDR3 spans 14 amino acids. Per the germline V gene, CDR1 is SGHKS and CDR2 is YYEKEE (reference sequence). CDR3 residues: CASSPMGTVETQYF. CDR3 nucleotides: TGTGCCAGCAGCCCAATGGGGACAGTAGAGACCCAGTACTTC.

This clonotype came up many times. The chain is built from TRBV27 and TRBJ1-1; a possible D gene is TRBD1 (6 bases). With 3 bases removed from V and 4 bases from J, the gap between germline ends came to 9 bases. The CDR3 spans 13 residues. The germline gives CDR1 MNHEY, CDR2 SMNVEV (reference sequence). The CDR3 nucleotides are TGTGCCAGCAGTTTCACAGGGACCACTGAAGCTTTCTTT. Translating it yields CASSFTGTTEAFF.

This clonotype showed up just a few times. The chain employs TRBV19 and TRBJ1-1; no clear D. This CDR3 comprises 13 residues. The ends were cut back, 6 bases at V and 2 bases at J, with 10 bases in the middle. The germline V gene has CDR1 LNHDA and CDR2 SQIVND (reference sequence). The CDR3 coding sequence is TGTGCCAGTAGGGATAAGGGCAACACTGAAGCTTTCTTT. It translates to CASRDKGNTEAFF.

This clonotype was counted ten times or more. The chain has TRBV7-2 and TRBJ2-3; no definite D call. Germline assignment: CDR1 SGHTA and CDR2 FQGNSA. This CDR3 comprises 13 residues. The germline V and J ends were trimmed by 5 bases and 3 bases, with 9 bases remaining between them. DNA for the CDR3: TGTGCCAGCAGCCCATCGGAAACAGATACGCAGTATTTT. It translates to CASSPSETDTQYF. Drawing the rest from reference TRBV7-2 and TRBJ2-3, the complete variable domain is GAGVSQSPSNKVTEKGKDVELRCDPISGHTALYWYRQSLGQGLEFLIYFQGNSAPDKSGLPSDRFSAERTGGSVSTLTIQRTQQEDSAVYLCASSPSETDTQYFGPGTRLTVL.

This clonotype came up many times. The CDR3 loop is CASSYSAASYEQYF. CDR3 in DNA: TGTGCCAGCAGTTATTCTGCTGCCAGCTACGAGCAGTACTTC. This chain joins TRBV6-9 and TRBJ2-7; D is unclear. This CDR3 has 14 residues. The V end lost 0 bases, the J end lost 3 bases, and 9 bases lay between the germline ends. The V gene's germline CDR1 is MNHGY and CDR2 SVAAGI.

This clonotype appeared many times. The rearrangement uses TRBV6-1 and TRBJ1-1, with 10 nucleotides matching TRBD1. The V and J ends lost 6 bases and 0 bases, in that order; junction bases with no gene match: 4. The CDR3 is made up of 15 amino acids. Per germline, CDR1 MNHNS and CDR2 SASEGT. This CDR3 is CASRDRGGMNTEAFF. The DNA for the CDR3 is TGTGCCAGCAGGGACAGGGGGGGTATGAACACTGAAGCTTTCTTT.

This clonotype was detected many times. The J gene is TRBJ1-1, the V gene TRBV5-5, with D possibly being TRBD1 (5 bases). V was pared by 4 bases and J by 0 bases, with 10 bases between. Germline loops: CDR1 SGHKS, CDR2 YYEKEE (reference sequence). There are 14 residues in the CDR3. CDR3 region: CASSLTAMNTEAFF. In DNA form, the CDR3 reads TGTGCCAGCAGCCTGACAGCCATGAACACTGAAGCTTTCTTT.

This CDR3 reads CASSYSYVYEQYF. The CDR3 coding sequence is TGTGCCAGCAGTTACTCATACGTTTACGAGCAGTACTTC. The chain couples TRBV6-6 to TRBJ2-7; D is ambiguous. The germline V and J ends were trimmed by 0 bases and 4 bases, with 7 bases remaining between them. This CDR3 contains 13 residues. Germline V gives CDR1 MNHNY, CDR2 SVGAGI (reference sequence).

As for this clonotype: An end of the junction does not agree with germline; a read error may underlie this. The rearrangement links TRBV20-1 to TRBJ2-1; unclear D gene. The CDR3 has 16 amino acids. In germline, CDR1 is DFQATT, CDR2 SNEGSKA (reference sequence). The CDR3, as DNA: TGCAGTGCTCCTTCCCCAACATCGGGCAAAATCAATGATCAGTTCTTC. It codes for CSAPSPTSGKINDQFF.

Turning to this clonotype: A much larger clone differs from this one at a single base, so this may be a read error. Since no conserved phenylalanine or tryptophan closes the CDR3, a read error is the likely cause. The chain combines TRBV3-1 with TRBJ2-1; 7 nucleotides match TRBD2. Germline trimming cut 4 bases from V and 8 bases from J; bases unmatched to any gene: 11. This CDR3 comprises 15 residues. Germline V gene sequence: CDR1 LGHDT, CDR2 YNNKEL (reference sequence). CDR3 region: CASSPLAEVMDEQFL. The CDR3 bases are TGTGCCAGCAGCCCCCTAGCGGAAGTTATGGATGAGCAGTTCCTC.

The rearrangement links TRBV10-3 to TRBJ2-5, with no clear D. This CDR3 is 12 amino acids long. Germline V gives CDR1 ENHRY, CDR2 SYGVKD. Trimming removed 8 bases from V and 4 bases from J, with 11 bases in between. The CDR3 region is CAISSSLETQYF. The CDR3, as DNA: TGTGCCATCTCATCTAGTCTAGAGACCCAGTACTTC.

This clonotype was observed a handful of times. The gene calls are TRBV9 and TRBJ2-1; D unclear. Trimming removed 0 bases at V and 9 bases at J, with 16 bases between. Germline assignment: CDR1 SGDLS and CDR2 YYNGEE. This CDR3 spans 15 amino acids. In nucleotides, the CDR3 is TGTGCCAGCAGCGTAGGTATCCAACAGCGAGGTGAGCAGTTCTTC. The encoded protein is CASSVGIQQRGEQFF. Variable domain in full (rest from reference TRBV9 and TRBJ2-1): DSGVTQTPKHLITATGQRVTLRCSPRSGDLSVYWYQQSLDQGLQFLIQYYNGEERAKGNILERFSAQQFPDLHSELNLSSLELGDSALYFCASSVGIQQRGEQFFGPGTRLTVL.

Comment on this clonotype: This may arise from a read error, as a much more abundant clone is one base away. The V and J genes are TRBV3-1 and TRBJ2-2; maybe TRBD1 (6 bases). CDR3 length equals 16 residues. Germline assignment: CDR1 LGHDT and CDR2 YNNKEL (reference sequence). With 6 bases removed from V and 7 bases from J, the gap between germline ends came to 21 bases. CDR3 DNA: TGTGCCAGCAGTCGAAGGACCGGGGCAGGGGTCGGGGAGCTGTTTTTT. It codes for CASSRRTGAGVGELFF. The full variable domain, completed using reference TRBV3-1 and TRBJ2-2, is DTAVSQTPKYLVTQMGNDKSIKCEQNLGHDTMYWYKQDSKKFLKIMFSYNNKELIINETVPNRFSPKSPDKAHLNLHINSLELGDSAVYFCASSRRTGAGVGELFFGEGSRLTVL.

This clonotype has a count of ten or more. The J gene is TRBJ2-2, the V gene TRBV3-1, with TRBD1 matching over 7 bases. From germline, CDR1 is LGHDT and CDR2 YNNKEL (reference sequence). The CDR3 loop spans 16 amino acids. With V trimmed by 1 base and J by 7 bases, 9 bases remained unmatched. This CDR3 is CASSQADRDYYGELFF. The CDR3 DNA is TGTGCCAGCAGCCAAGCCGACAGGGATTACTACGGGGAGCTGTTTTTT.

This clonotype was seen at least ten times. This chain's CDR3 is CSARSNNEQFF. DNA of the CDR3: TGCAGTGCTCGGAGCAACAATGAGCAGTTCTTC. The J gene is TRBJ2-1, the V gene TRBV20-1; D is undetermined. Germline V gives CDR1 DFQATT, CDR2 SNEGSKA (reference sequence). The ends were cut back, 5 bases at V and 5 bases at J, with 7 bases in the middle. The CDR3 is 11 residues long.

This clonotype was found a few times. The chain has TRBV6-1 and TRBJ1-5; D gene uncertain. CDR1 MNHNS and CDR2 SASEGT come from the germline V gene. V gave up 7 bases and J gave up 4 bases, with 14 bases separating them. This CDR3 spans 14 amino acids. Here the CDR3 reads CASNPQVTNQPQHF. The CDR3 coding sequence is TGTGCCAGCAACCCCCAAGTGACAAATCAGCCCCAGCATTTT.

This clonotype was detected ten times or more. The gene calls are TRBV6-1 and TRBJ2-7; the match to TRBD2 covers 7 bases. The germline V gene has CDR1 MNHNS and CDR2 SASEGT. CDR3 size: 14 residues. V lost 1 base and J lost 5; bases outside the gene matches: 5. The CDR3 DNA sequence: TGTGCCAGCAGTGAAGAGGGAGGGAGTGACGAGCAGTACTTC. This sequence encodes CASSEEGGSDEQYF.